This TCR beta chain was sequenced in a study of regulatory T cells in long-lasting Graves disease. The CDR3 consists of 15 residues. From germline, CDR1 is SNHLY and CDR2 FYNNEI. As regards this clonotype: An end of the junction does not agree with germline; a read error may underlie this.

The TCR beta library used iRepertoire HTBI primers with Arm-PCR amplification of CDR3. TCRdb passed the multiplex PCR reads through MiXCR, listing each CDR3 protein once. The table has around 360,000 distinct CDR3 sequences, 15% to 20% seen once. Regarding time point: newly diagnosed GD, antithyroid drugs for less than 3 months. Preparation of the TCR library used RNA extracted from PBMCs. The same specimen was also included in a second study, on T cells in Graves' hyperthyroidism and ophthalmopathy.

The TCR comes from a woman aged 18-29 years with Graves disease. The sample here was peripheral blood mononuclear cells (PBMCs), taken at new diagnosis, from a patient treated with antithyroid drugs. The V gene is TRBV2, the J gene TRBJ1-2, with unresolved D. This CDR3 is CASSRSPGDGYGYTF. The CDR3 nucleotides read TGCGCCAGCAGCCGAAGTCCTGGAGACGGCTATGGCTACACCTTC.